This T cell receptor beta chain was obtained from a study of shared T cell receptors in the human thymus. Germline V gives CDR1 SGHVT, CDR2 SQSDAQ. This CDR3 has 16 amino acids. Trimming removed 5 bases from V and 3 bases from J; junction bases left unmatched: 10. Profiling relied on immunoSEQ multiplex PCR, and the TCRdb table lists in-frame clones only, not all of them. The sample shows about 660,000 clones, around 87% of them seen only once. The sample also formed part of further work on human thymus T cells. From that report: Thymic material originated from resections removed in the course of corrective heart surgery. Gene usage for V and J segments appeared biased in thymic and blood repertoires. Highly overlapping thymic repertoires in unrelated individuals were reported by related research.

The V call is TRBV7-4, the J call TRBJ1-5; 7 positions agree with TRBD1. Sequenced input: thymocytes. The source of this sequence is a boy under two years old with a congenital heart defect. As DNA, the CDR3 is TGTGCCAGCAGCGCCCCGACAGGGACGGACAATCAGCCCCAGCATTTT. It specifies CASSAPTGTDNQPQHF.